The T cell receptor beta chain described here comes from a study of CD8 T cells in Susac syndrome. Sequencing of TCR beta drew on CD8+ and CD4+ T cells from blood. As judged by recently defined diagnostic criteria, patients with Susac syndrome had definite or probable disease. The CD8+ and CD4+ T cells were isolated magnetically using a negative isolation approach, whereas the TEMRA cells were enriched by FACS. In regard to this clonotype: The antigen remains undetermined.

The RNA input was about 0.5 to 1 ug, and it was reverse transcribed with random hexamers. A single record per CDR3 protein comes from TCRdb applying MiXCR to the immunoSEQ multiplex PCR reads. This table has about 130,000 distinct CDR3 sequences, more than 85% appearing once. Study outcomes and limitations: Clonal expansion involving Susac CD8+ cells peaked in TEMRA cells and active patients.

The clonotype originates from a human donor with Susac syndrome. The sequenced sample was CD8+ T cells from PBMCs.

DNA for the CDR3: TGTGCCAGCGGGGGCCTCGCAGTCCTATATAGCAATCAGCCCCAGCATTTT. This translates into CASGGLAVLYSNQPQHF. V is TRBV28 and J is TRBJ1-5, with D possibly matching TRBD1 (6 bases). Trimming took 8 bases from V and 0 from J, leaving 20 bases between them. Germline CDR1 MDHEN, CDR2 SYDVKM. The CDR3 has 17 residues. Combining the CDR3 with reference TRBV28 and TRBJ1-5 gives the whole variable domain DVKVTQSSRYLVKRTGEKVFLECVQDMDHENMFWYRQDPGLGLRLIYFSYDVKMKEKGDIPEGYSVSREKKERFSLILESASTNQTSMYLCASGGLAVLYSNQPQHFGDGTRLSIL.